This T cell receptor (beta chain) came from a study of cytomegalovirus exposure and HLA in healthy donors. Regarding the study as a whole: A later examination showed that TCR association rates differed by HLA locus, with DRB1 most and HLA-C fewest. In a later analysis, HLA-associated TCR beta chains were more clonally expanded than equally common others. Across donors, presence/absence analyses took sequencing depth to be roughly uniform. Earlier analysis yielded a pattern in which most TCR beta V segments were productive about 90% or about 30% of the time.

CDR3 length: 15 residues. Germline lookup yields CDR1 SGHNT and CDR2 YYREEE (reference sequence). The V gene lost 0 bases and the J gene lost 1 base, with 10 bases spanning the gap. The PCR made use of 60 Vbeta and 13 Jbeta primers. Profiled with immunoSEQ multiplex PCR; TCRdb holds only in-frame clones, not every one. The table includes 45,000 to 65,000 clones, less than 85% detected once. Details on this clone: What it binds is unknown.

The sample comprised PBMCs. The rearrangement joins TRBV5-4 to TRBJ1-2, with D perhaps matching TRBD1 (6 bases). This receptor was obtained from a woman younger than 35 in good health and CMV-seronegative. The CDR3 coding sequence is TGTGCCAGCAGCTTGGGACAGGCCCTTAACTATGGCTACACCTTC. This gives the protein CASSLGQALNYGYTF.